This T cell receptor beta chain is drawn from a study of T cell repertoires in cytomegalovirus infection. Germline lookup yields CDR1 SGHVS and CDR2 FNYEAQ. Trimming removed 7 bases from V and 2 bases from J; junction bases left unmatched: 13. The length of the CDR3 is 18 residues. In this sample, this clonotype turned up many times. Its matching antigen is unknown. TCRdb itself ran the reads through MiXCR, one entry per CDR3 protein. The sample lists around 800,000 distinct CDR3 sequences, less than 35% occurring once. The material sequenced was cultured CD8+ T cells from PBMCs, taken from culture after CMV antigen stimulation. J is TRBJ2-3 and V is TRBV7-6, with 12 positions matching TRBD2. This TCR came from a human donor in good health (CMV status not recorded). Some clones in this sample may be carry-over from other donors' samples. The CDR3, as DNA: TGTGCCAGCACCCGATTGCCCGGGACTAGCGGGCCCACAGATACGCAGTATTTT. This sequence encodes CASTRLPGTSGPTDTQYF.